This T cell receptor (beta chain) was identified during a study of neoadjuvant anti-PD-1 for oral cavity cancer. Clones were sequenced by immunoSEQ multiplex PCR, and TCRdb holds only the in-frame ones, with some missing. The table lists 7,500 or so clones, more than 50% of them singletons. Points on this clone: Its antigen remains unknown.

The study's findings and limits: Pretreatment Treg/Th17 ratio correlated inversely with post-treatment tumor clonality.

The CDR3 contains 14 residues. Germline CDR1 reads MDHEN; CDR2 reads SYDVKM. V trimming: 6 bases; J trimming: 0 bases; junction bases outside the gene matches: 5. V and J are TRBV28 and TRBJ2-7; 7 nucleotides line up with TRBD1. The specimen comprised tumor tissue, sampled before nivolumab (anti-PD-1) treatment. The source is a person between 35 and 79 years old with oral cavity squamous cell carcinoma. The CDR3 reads CASRAQGISYEQYF. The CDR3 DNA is TGTGCCAGCAGAGCACAGGGGATCTCCTACGAGCAGTACTTC.